This note documents a single T cell receptor (beta chain) sequence. Its antigen is still unknown. The data were taken from a study of PD-1 blockade in classical Hodgkin lymphoma. Study-wide findings and caveats: Possibly reflecting disease activity or prior therapy, repertoire differences have causes that remain undefined. Newly diagnosed patients and complete responders had comparable diversity at baseline. Reported findings placed baseline TCR diversity lower in newly diagnosed patients (compared with healthy donors).

CDR3 length: 15 residues. Germline-derived CDR1 and CDR2 are MNHEY and SVGAGI. After removal of 0 bases from V and 4 bases from J, the junction contained 2 bases not matched to a gene. Relapse was seen in all patients after autologous stem cell transplantation, and brentuximab vedotin exposure was variable. Negative magnetic selection isolated CD4+ T cells from thawed PBMCs. Reported best responses ranged across complete response, partial response or progressive disease. Clones were read by immunoSEQ multiplex PCR, and TCRdb kept only the in-frame ones, dropping some. The sample includes about 23,000 clones, 65% to 85% of them seen just once.

The chain combines TRBV6-5 with TRBJ1-3, with 8 bases identical to TRBD1. This TCR came from a human donor with classical Hodgkin lymphoma. Source: CD4+ T cells from blood, taken at baseline. As DNA, the CDR3 is TGTGCCAGCAGTTACTCGAGACAGGGGGGAAACACCATATATTTT. Its protein is CASSYSRQGGNTIYF.